This T cell receptor (beta chain) was recovered during a study of T-cell memory formation after mild COVID-19. Findings and caveats of the study: Clones contracting day 15 to 85 were balanced CD4/CD8; later expanders leaned CD4+.

The CDR3 is 14 amino acids. Germline CDR1 reads SGHRS; CDR2 reads YFSETQ. With V trimmed by 6 bases and J by 0 bases, 1 base remained unmatched. With respect to this clonotype: Its target is unknown.

TCRdb itself ran the 5' RACE reads through MiXCR, one entry per CDR3 protein. The sample has under 300,000 distinct CDR3 sequences, roughly 17% seen once. The receptor was derived from a man aged 18 to 30 who had mild COVID-19 (a few samples of this study predate the infection). Cell type and time point are not known. V and J are TRBV5-1 and TRBJ2-2; 8 nucleotides match TRBD1. The sequenced sample consisted of PBMCs or a T cell subset sorted from them (not recorded which). CDR3 in amino acids: CASNRGTNTGELFF. As DNA, the CDR3 is TGCGCCAGCAACAGGGGGACGAACACCGGGGAGCTGTTTTTT.